This T cell receptor beta chain stems from a study of T cell repertoires in cytomegalovirus infection. The V end was cut by 5 bases, the J end by 0 bases, with 11 bases between. The CDR3 runs 15 residues. Per germline, CDR1 SGHTA and CDR2 FQGNSA. The table lists this clonotype with many counts. Antigen specificity is unknown. TCRdb itself ran the reads through MiXCR, one entry per CDR3 protein. The table records a few hundred thousand distinct CDR3 sequences, just under 25% of them present only once. The sequence derives from a human donor in good health (CMV status not recorded). Some clones in this sample may be carry-over from other donors' samples. The sample here was cultured PBMCs, taken from culture after CMV antigen stimulation. This chain uses TRBV7-2 with TRBJ1-3; no definite D call. The CDR3 reads CASSVTFSSGNTIYF. CDR3 DNA: TGTGCCAGCAGCGTGACTTTTTCCTCTGGAAACACCATATATTTT. The variable domain in full, with the rest retrieved from reference TRBV7-2 and TRBJ1-3, is GAGVSQSPSNKVTEKGKDVELRCDPISGHTALYWYRQSLGQGLEFLIYFQGNSAPDKSGLPSDRFSAERTGGSVSTLTIQRTQQEDSAVYLCASSVTFSSGNTIYFGEGSWLTVV.